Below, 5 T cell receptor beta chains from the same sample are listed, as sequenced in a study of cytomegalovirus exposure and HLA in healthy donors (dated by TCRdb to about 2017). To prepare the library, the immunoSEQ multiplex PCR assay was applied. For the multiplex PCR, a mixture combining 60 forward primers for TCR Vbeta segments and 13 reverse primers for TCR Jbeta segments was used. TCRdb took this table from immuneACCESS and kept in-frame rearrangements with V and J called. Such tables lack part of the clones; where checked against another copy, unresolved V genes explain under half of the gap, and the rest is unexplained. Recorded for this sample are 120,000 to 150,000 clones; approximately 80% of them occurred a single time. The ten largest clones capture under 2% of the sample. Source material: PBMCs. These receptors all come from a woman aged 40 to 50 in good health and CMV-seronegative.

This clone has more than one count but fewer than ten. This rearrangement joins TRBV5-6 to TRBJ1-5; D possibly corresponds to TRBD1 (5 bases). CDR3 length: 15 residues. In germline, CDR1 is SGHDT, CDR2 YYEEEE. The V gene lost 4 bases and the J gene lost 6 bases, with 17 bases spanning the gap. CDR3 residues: CASSPAQGLSQPQHF. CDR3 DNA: TGTGCCAGCAGCCCGGCCCAGGGTTTATCTCAGCCCCAGCATTTT.

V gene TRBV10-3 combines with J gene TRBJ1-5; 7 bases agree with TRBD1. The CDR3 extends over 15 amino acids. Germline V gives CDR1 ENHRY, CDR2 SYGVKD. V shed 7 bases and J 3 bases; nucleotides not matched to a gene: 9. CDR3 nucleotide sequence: TGTGCCATCAACGACAGGGATGCAATCAATCAGCCCCAGCATTTT. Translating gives CAINDRDAINQPQHF.

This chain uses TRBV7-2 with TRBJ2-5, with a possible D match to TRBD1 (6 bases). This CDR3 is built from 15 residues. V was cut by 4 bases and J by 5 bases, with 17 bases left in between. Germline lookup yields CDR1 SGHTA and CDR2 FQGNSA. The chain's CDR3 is CASSSGARGRETQYF. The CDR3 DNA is TGTGCCAGCAGCTCAGGGGCAAGGGGTCGGGAGACCCAGTACTTC.

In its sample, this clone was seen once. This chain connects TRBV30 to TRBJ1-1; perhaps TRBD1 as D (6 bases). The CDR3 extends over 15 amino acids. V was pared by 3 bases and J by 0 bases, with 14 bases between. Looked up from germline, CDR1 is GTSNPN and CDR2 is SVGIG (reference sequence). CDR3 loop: CAWSLAGGLNTEAFF. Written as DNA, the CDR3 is TGTGCCTGGAGCCTAGCGGGGGGCCTGAACACTGAAGCTTTCTTT.

The chain's CDR3 is CASRSPAGGAYEQYF. The CDR3 DNA is TGTGCCAGCCGAAGTCCGGCAGGGGGAGCCTACGAGCAGTACTTC. The chain has TRBV6-5 and TRBJ2-5; 7 positions match TRBD1. The DNA end is more similar to TRBJ2-7, so the J call may be wrong. CDR3 length equals 15 residues. Looked up from germline, CDR1 is MNHEY and CDR2 is SVGAGI.